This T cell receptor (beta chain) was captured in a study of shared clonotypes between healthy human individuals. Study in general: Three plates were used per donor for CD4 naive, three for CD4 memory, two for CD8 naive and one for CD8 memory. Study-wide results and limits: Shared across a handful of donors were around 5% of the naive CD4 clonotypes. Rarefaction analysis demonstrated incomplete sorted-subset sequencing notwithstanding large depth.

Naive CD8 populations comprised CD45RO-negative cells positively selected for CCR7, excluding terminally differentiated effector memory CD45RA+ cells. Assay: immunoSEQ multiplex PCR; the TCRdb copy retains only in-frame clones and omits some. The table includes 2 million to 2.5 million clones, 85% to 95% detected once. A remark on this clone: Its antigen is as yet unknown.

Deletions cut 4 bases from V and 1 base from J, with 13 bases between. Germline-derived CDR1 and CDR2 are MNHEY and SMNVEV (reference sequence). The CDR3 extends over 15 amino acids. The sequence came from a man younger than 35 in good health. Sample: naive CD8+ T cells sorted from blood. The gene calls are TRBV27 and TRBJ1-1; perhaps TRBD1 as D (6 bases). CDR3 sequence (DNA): TGTGCCAGCAGTTGGGGGCTCACGGGGAACACTGAAGCTTTCTTT. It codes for CASSWGLTGNTEAFF.